This T cell receptor beta chain emerged from a study of CD8 T cells in Susac syndrome (dated by TCRdb to the late 2010s). As for the study more broadly: The study used repertoire sequencing to test whether antigen drove CD8+ T cell activation and differentiation in Susac syndrome. The clonality of the CD8+ T cell repertoire was compared across some eleven healthy donors, roughly 14 Susac syndrome patients and around 16 multiple sclerosis patients.

As concerns this clonotype: This receptor's antigen is unknown. The record has no base qualities; no much larger clone is one base away.

From the cysteine up to the phenylalanine, the CDR3 has a length of 14 residues. Only CDR3 DNA is held: 42 bases, read in frame from base 1. CDR1 and CDR2 (SQVTM, ANQGSEA) derive from the germline V gene. V and J are truncated by 1 base and 2 bases respectively, leaving an intervening sequence of 9 bases. Peripheral blood CD8+ and CD4+ T cells from healthy donors, Susac syndrome patients and multiple sclerosis patients were profiled by high-throughput TCR beta sequencing. Treatment-naive patients with stable or active relapsing-remitting disease fulfilling revised McDonald criteria were used as multiple sclerosis controls. Bulk CD8+ and CD4+ T cells were purified by magnetic negative isolation, whereas CD8+ TEMRA cells were enriched by FACS. Blood was drawn into EDTA tubes, processed within 24 hours, and PBMCs were isolated by density gradient centrifugation. PBMCs destined for TCR sequencing were cryopreserved in liquid nitrogen and later thawed in a 37 °C water bath. A purity of at least 90% was achieved for sorted or isolated CD4+, CD8+ and CD8+ TEMRA cells.

What the research found in general, with its limitations: The number of individuals in the TCR sequencing and HLA analysis was recognized as being relatively small.

RNA was extracted using the RNeasy kit, and roughly 0.5 to 1 microgram was reverse transcribed with random hexamers. The immunoSEQ multiplex PCR assay, covering 54 Vbeta and 13 Jbeta segments, was used to amplify TCR beta CDR3 regions. Bias from PCR amplification was corrected by using a synthetic template baseline for primer optimization and for computational correction. The authors processed their data as follows. Reads were annotated to V, D and J genes according to IMGT and were analyzed with immunoSEQ Analyzer, with only productive sequences retained. Clonality was calculated as one minus the Shannon entropy normalized by log2 of the number of productive unique sequences. For each patient and control, public and private clones were evaluated within the 100 most prevalent clones. A clone was defined as Susac-specific if it was absent from the healthy and MS cohorts, from over 1,000 published viral clones and from other ImmuneACCESS disease sequences. TCRdb passed the public sequencing reads through fastp at Q25 and MiXCR, retaining productive beta sequences. When rows share a CDR3 protein, they turn into one entry using the most common DNA and genes. These V and J calls rely on TCRdb rather than the paper's analysis. The sample has about 150,000 distinct CDR3 sequences on record, around 96% of them singletons. The ten largest clones take up more than 0.2% of the sample.

The receptor was isolated from a human donor with multiple sclerosis. Sequencing used CD8+ T cells from PBMCs. The rearranged chain carries TRBV29-1 and TRBJ2-1; TRBD1 is perhaps the D gene, given 5 matching bases. The DNA is TGCAGCGTTGAAGGCCAGGGCGCCTACAATGAGCAGTTCTTC. It encodes CSVEGQGAYNEQFF.